This passage covers 24 T cell receptor beta chains from one sample sequenced in a study of chemoradiotherapy in HPV16-positive cancers. Produced via immunoSEQ multiplex PCR; TCRdb's table is partial and in-frame only. The sample holds about 39,000 clones; around 80% are singletons and the top ten take more than 4.5%. Sample: blood, taken from a patient who underwent chemoradiotherapy. The receptors here all came from a human donor with HPV-associated anogenital cancer.

The V gene is TRBV27, the J gene TRBJ1-2; perhaps TRBD1 as D (6 bases). Trimming pared 5 bases from V and 1 base from J, leaving 20 bases between. Germline assignment: CDR1 MNHEY and CDR2 SMNVEV (reference sequence). The CDR3 is 17 residues long. In DNA, the CDR3 is TGTGCCAGCAGTCCTCAACAGGGACGGAAAATTAACTATGGCTACACCTTC. Translated: CASSPQQGRKINYGYTF.

This rearrangement joins TRBV19 to TRBJ2-5, with D uncertain. Germline CDR1 reads LNHDA; CDR2 reads SQIVND (reference sequence). Trimming took 4 bases from V and 1 from J, leaving 7 bases between them. The CDR3 consists of 13 residues. In DNA, the CDR3 is TGTGCCAGTAGTAATTGGGGCCAAGAGACCCAGTACTTC. Translation gives CASSNWGQETQYF.

DNA of the CDR3: TGTGCCATCGGCGACAACCTTTCACCCCTCCACTTT. As protein: CAIGDNLSPLHF. The rearrangement uses TRBV2 and TRBJ1-6; D remains unclear. The CDR3 has 12 residues. Deletions cut 10 bases from V and 9 bases from J, with 13 bases between. Germline CDR1 is SNHLY and CDR2 is FYNNEI.

This rearrangement joins TRBV27 to TRBJ1-6; 7 bases are shared with TRBD1. Germline V CDR1 and CDR2: MNHEY, SMNVEV (reference sequence). The CDR3 consists of 14 residues. V trimming: 5 bases; J trimming: 10 bases; junction bases outside the gene matches: 8. This chain's CDR3 is CASSLRQGVSPLHF. Here the CDR3 DNA reads TGTGCCAGCAGTCTCCGACAGGGCGTCTCACCCCTCCACTTT.

The chain links TRBV7-8 to TRBJ2-5, with D possibly called TRBD1 or TRBD2 (6 bases each). Germline-derived CDR1 and CDR2 are SGHVS and FQNEAQ. Trimming left V 7 bases short and J 2 bases short, with 17 bases between. CDR3 length: 15 amino acids. The CDR3 spells CASKNRGPGQETQYF. In DNA, the CDR3 is TGTGCCAGCAAAAACCGGGGGCCCGGTCAAGAGACCCAGTACTTC.

The genes are TRBV6-5 and TRBJ1-3; a weak D match, TRBD1 (5 bases). Germline lookup yields CDR1 MNHEY and CDR2 SVGAGI. The V and J ends lost 6 bases and 0 bases respectively, with 12 bases between them. The CDR3 has 15 amino acids. CDR3 sequence reads: CASRPDSASGNTIYF. The CDR3 nucleotides read TGTGCCAGCAGACCCGACAGCGCCTCTGGAAACACCATATATTTT.

This chain connects TRBV5-1 to TRBJ2-7; 7 nucleotides align to TRBD1. Germline trimming cut 4 bases from V and 2 bases from J; bases unmatched to any gene: 9. CDR1 is SGHRS and CDR2 is YFSETQ in the germline V gene. CDR3 size: 15 residues. The CDR3 nucleotides are TGCGCCAGCAGCATTGGACAGGCCCGACCCTACGAGCAGTACTTC. As protein: CASSIGQARPYEQYF.

The chain combines TRBV9 with TRBJ2-1, with 14 bases that match TRBD2. The CDR3 spans 15 residues. Germline lookup yields CDR1 SGDLS and CDR2 YYNGEE. V was pared by 3 bases and J by 6 bases, with 2 bases of the junction left unmatched. This chain's CDR3 is CASSAGLAGANEQFF. CDR3 nucleotides: TGTGCCAGCAGCGCGGGACTAGCGGGGGCCAATGAGCAGTTCTTC.

The CDR3 sequence is CAISELERDSYGYTF. CDR3 nucleotides: TGTGCCATCAGTGAGCTGGAAAGGGACAGCTATGGCTACACCTTC. The J gene is TRBJ1-2, the V gene TRBV10-3; 7 nucleotides agree with TRBD1. CDR1 is ENHRY and CDR2 is SYGVKD in the germline V gene. The CDR3 has 15 amino acids. V dropped 2 bases and J dropped 4; count of bases not matched to a gene: 7.

The chain uses TRBV6-1 and TRBJ2-7; D is unresolved. Germline V gene sequence: CDR1 MNHNS, CDR2 SASEGT. With 1 base removed from V and 3 bases from J, the gap between germline ends came to 10 bases. The CDR3 is made up of 14 amino acids. The CDR3 sequence is CASSEVFLSYEQYF. The DNA of the CDR3 is TGTGCCAGCAGTGAAGTCTTTTTGAGCTACGAGCAGTACTTC.

This chain uses TRBV6-6 with TRBJ1-2; TRBD1 agrees at 9 bases. The CDR3 contains 14 residues. Unmatched junction bases numbered 6, after V lost 5 bases and J lost 5 bases. Germline CDR1 and CDR2: MNHNY and SVGAGI (reference sequence). The DNA of the CDR3 is TGTGCCAGCAGTCGGGGACAGGGTCAGTATGGCTACACCTTC. It yields the protein CASSRGQGQYGYTF.

The chain has TRBV6-6 and TRBJ2-5; 10 nucleotides agree with TRBD2. Trimming at V came to 6 bases and at J to 4 bases, leaving 5 bases not matched to a gene. This CDR3 is 14 amino acids long. The germline V gene has CDR1 MNHNY and CDR2 SVGAGI (reference sequence). The CDR3 here is CASRLAGGGETQYF. In DNA, the CDR3 is TGTGCCAGCAGATTAGCGGGGGGAGGAGAGACCCAGTACTTC.

This chain joins TRBV11-2 and TRBJ2-7; TRBD1 aligns across 7 bases. V gave up 3 bases and J gave up 3 bases; unmatched junction bases: 2. CDR3 length equals 13 residues. Germline V lookup: CDR1 SGHAT, CDR2 FQNNGV. As DNA, the CDR3 is TGTGCCAGCAGCTTGGGACAGAACTACGAGCAGTACTTC. Translation: CASSLGQNYEQYF.

The table lists this clone with a few counts. This sequence joins TRBV14 and TRBJ1-3, with D tentatively TRBD1 (5 bases). The CDR3 consists of 16 residues. The germline gives CDR1 SGHDN, CDR2 FVKESK. Trimming left V 0 bases short and J 2 bases short, with 11 bases between. The DNA of the CDR3 is TGTGCCAGCAGCCAAGAATCAGGCAGGGCTGGAAACACCATATATTTT. Translated, it gives CASSQESGRAGNTIYF.

The chain has TRBV15 and TRBJ2-5, with 9 bases matching TRBD2. V was clipped by 1 base and J by 5 bases; unmatched bases: 11. The CDR3 has 17 residues. Germline CDR1 is LNHNV and CDR2 is YYDKDF (reference sequence). CDR3 amino acids: CATSRGAGGRLSETQYF. The CDR3 nucleotides are TGTGCCACCAGCAGAGGTGCGGGGGGGCGACTTTCGGAGACCCAGTACTTC.

The rearrangement links TRBV7-2 to TRBJ2-1; 8 bases map to TRBD1. This CDR3 contains 15 residues. The V and J ends lost 2 bases and 3 bases, in that order; junction bases with no gene match: 3. The germline V gene encodes CDR1 SGHTA and CDR2 FQGNSA. CDR3 in DNA: TGTGCCAGCAGCTTACCGGGACAGGACTACAATGAGCAGTTCTTC. Translating it yields CASSLPGQDYNEQFF.

The genes are TRBV5-8 and TRBJ1-1; TRBD1 matches at 7 bases. V lost 0 bases and J lost 8; bases outside the gene matches: 4. Germline assignment: CDR1 SGHTS and CDR2 YDEGEE. The CDR3 sequence is 13 residues long. The CDR3 coding sequence is TGTGCCAGCAGCTTGGCCAGGGGGGCGGAAGCTTTCTTT. Protein sequence: CASSLARGAEAFF.

V gene TRBV19 combines with J gene TRBJ2-5; a weak D match, TRBD1 (6 bases). V was clipped by 7 bases and J by 5 bases, with 17 bases between them. This CDR3 has 14 residues. Germline V lookup: CDR1 LNHDA, CDR2 SQIVND (reference sequence). CDR3 loop: CASTPNRAGETQYF. The CDR3 DNA is TGTGCCAGTACCCCCAACAGGGCTGGGGAGACCCAGTACTTC.

The CDR3 DNA is TGTGCCAGCAGCCCCCCGACAGGGGGACAGCCCCAGCATTTT. Protein: CASSPPTGGQPQHF. The chain couples TRBV14 to TRBJ1-5; TRBD1 agrees at 9 bases. Germline assignment: CDR1 SGHDN and CDR2 FVKESK. This CDR3 is built from 14 residues. Losses at the gene ends were 4 bases for V and 7 bases for J; bases not matched to a gene: 5.

The rearrangement uses TRBV6-5 and TRBJ1-1; D not certain. The germline gives CDR1 MNHEY, CDR2 SVGAGI. V was clipped by 0 bases and J by 2 bases, with 10 bases between them. The CDR3 loop spans 15 amino acids. The CDR3 sequence: CASSYSNVGNTEAFF. The CDR3 DNA sequence: TGTGCCAGCAGTTACTCGAATGTGGGCAACACTGAAGCTTTCTTT.

This sequence joins TRBV27 and TRBJ2-1; 8 bases fit TRBD1. Looked up from germline, CDR1 is MNHEY and CDR2 is SMNVEV (reference sequence). The length of the CDR3 is 15 residues. J gave up 4 bases and V 5 bases, and 7 bases lay outside the gene matches. CDR3 residues: CASSRGQGPYNEQFF. CDR3 sequence (DNA): TGTGCCAGCAGTAGAGGACAGGGTCCGTACAATGAGCAGTTCTTC.

V is TRBV6-6 and J is TRBJ2-1; 9 bases line up with TRBD2. With 6 bases clipped from V and 4 bases from J, the junction kept 7 bases outside the gene matches. The V gene's germline CDR1 is MNHNY and CDR2 SVGAGI (reference sequence). The CDR3 runs 15 residues. The CDR3 spells CASRYSGGLYNEQFF. Written as DNA, the CDR3 is TGTGCCAGCAGATATAGCGGGGGCCTATACAATGAGCAGTTCTTC.

The chain uses TRBV19 and TRBJ2-3; 7 nucleotides agree with TRBD1. CDR1 LNHDA and CDR2 SQIVND come from the germline V gene (reference sequence). The trim removed 11 bases at V and 6 bases at J, leaving 8 bases unmatched. The CDR3 has 12 residues. CDR3 sequence reads: CAGADRVDTQYF. DNA of the CDR3: TGTGCCGGGGCCGACAGGGTGGATACGCAGTATTTT.

About this clone: One end of the junction fails to match germline, which may point to a read error. The sample contains more than one DNA sequence encoding this CDR3. The V and J genes are TRBV30 and TRBJ1-2; a possible D gene is TRBD1 (5 bases). This CDR3 is built from 14 residues. The germline V gene has CDR1 GTSNPN and CDR2 SVGIG (reference sequence). Here the CDR3 DNA reads TGTGCCTGGAGTATGCCAGGGATAACCTATGGATACACCTTC. Amino acid sequence: CAWSMPGITYGYTF.